This T cell receptor beta chain was captured by sequencing in a study of cytomegalovirus exposure and HLA in healthy donors. PCR amplification relied on 60 Vbeta primers (plus 13 Jbeta primers). TCRdb's copy holds only in-frame clones and misses some; the assay was immunoSEQ multiplex PCR. The repertoire has 14,000 or so clones, around 58% of them found once; the top ten carry about a sixth. Per the germline V gene, CDR1 is ENHRY and CDR2 is SYGVKD. Trimming cost V 6 bases and J 5 bases, with 22 bases left between them. CDR3 length: 16 residues. The chain recombines TRBV10-3 with TRBJ1-1, with a weak D call TRBD1 (5 bases). This clonotype was obtained from a woman aged 45-60 years in good health and CMV-seropositive. Source material: PBMCs. CDR3 bases: TGTGCCATCAGGAGTCCGACTGCGGCAGGGAGGACTGAAGCTTTCTTT. Translated, it gives CAIRSPTAAGRTEAFF.